Presented here are 4 T cell receptor beta chains from one specimen sequenced in a study of beta chain features in type 1 diabetes. All of the isolated RNA was reverse transcribed, so expressed TCRB transcripts were sequenced. Clones were sequenced by immunoSEQ multiplex PCR, and TCRdb holds only the in-frame ones, with some missing. The repertoire holds over 600,000 clones, with about an eighth as singletons. Overall study findings and caveats: Moderate but significant shortening of TCRB CDR3s was recorded in all four CD4+ subsets from Type 1 diabetes patients.

For these receptors, no antigen is known. Input material: naive CD4+ T cells from blood. The receptor set was obtained from a man aged 25 to 40 with type 1 diabetes.

The table lists this clone with a few counts. The V gene is TRBV7-2, the J gene TRBJ1-3; D may be TRBD1 (5 bases). Trimming took 5 bases from V and 2 from J, leaving 22 bases between them. The germline V gene encodes CDR1 SGHTA and CDR2 FQGNSA. The CDR3 is 18 residues long. This CDR3 is CASSLVPGTLGTGNTIYF. The CDR3 coding sequence is TGTGCCAGCAGCCTAGTTCCCGGGACCCTAGGGACTGGAAACACCATATATTTT.

This clone was observed a handful of times. J is TRBJ1-1 and V is TRBV25-1; D is ambiguous. This CDR3 is 13 amino acids long. The germline V gene has CDR1 MGHDK and CDR2 SYGVNS. The germline V and J ends were trimmed by 4 bases and 1 base, with 7 bases remaining between them. DNA for the CDR3: TGTGCCAGCAGTGTCGCAGAGAACACTGAAGCTTTCTTT. It yields the protein CASSVAENTEAFF. The complete variable domain, with remaining parts taken from reference TRBV25-1 and TRBJ1-1, reads EADIYQTPRYLVIGTGKKITLECSQTMGHDKMYWYQQDPGMELHLIHYSYGVNSTEKGDLSSESTVSRIRTEHFPLTLESARPSHTSQYLCASSVAENTEAFFGQGTRLTVV.

The chain carries TRBV29-1 and TRBJ2-2; D is undetermined. V gave up 1 base and J gave up 2 bases, with 5 bases separating them. Germline V gives CDR1 SQVTM, CDR2 ANQGSEA. The CDR3 length is 13 residues. CDR3 coding DNA: TGCAGCGTTGAAGTTGGTAACACCGGGGAGCTGTTTTTT. It specifies CSVEVGNTGELFF.

This clone showed up just a few times. The J gene is TRBJ2-4, the V gene TRBV6-5; 7 bases agree with TRBD2. V lost 2 bases and J lost 15; bases outside the gene matches: 7. CDR3 size: 12 residues. Germline V gene data show CDR1 as MNHEY and CDR2 as SVGAGI. This CDR3 reads CASSYGGTKMYF. In nucleotides, the CDR3 is TGTGCCAGCAGTTACGGGGGGACTAAGATGTACTTC.